This T cell receptor (beta chain) was observed in a study of OX40 agonist ivuxolimab in advanced cancers. Across the study: The dose of intravenous ivuxolimab that patients received every 2 weeks ranged from 0.01 to 10 mg/kg. Allowance was made for prior anti-PD-1, anti-PD-L1 or anti-CTLA-4 therapy, and about 40% had some. Study-wide results and caveats: Clones of CD4+ and CD8+ blood T cells grew by week 6 at doses of 0.1 to 3.0 mg/kg.

Generated by immunoSEQ multiplex PCR, the TCRdb table keeps only in-frame clones and is missing some. The profile shows approximately 82,000 clones, around 90% of them singletons. This CDR3 comprises 15 residues. V was clipped by 2 bases and J by 7 bases; unmatched bases: 5. CDR1 is SNHLY and CDR2 is FYNNEI in the germline V gene. If patients had autoimmune disease history or systemic immunosuppression, they were excluded. Comments on this clone: The antigen is undetermined.

This rearrangement joins TRBV2 to TRBJ1-2; 12 bases line up with TRBD1. This TCR was recovered from an adult with an advanced solid tumor such as melanoma, head and neck, liver or kidney cancer. The material sequenced was CD4+ or CD8+ T cells sorted from blood, taken in a trial of the OX40 agonist ivuxolimab. The CDR3 nucleotides are TGTGCCAGCAGTGAAAGGGGGACAGGGGGCGGTGGCTACACCTTC. It encodes CASSERGTGGGGYTF.